These 30 T cell receptor beta chains share one sample of origin, sequenced in a study of CD4 T cells in relation to SARS-CoV-2 and coronaviruses. No antigens are known for them. Clones were read by immunoSEQ multiplex PCR, and TCRdb kept only the in-frame ones, dropping some. The sample yields around 31,000 clones, roughly four fifths seen once. Input material: memory CD4+ T cells from PBMCs, cultured in vitro. The receptors stem from an adult with COVID-19.

The chain joins TRBV2 to TRBJ1-6; D is ambiguous. The ends were cut back, 7 bases at V and 2 bases at J, with 15 bases in the middle. Germline assignment: CDR1 SNHLY and CDR2 FYNNEI. The CDR3 is 16 amino acids. The CDR3 DNA is TGTGCCAGCAAGGCTGGGGTGGGCGCCTATAATTCACCCCTCCACTTT. Translating it yields CASKAGVGAYNSPLHF.

The chain carries TRBV30 and TRBJ2-1; 10 bases align to TRBD2. Germline loops: CDR1 GTSNPN, CDR2 SVGIG (reference sequence). J gave up 6 bases and V 3 bases, and 2 bases lay outside the gene matches. This CDR3 has 13 amino acids. CDR3 sequence: CAWSTSGINEQFF. In nucleotides, the CDR3 is TGTGCCTGGAGCACTAGCGGGATCAATGAGCAGTTCTTC. Full variable domain (rest looked up from reference TRBV30 and TRBJ2-1): SQTIHQWPATLVQPVGSPLSLECTVEGTSNPNLYWYRQAAGRGLQLLFYSVGIGQISSEVPQNLSASRPQDRQFILSSKKLLLSDSGFYLCAWSTSGINEQFFGPGTRLTVL.

The rearrangement uses TRBV5-1 and TRBJ1-2; 7 bases map to TRBD1. CDR1 is SGHRS and CDR2 is YFSETQ in the germline V gene. Trimming cost V 4 bases and J 2 bases; bases outside gene matches: 5. The CDR3 sequence is 14 residues long. CDR3 region: CASSISGQNYGYTF. The CDR3 nucleotides are TGCGCCAGCAGCATATCGGGACAGAACTATGGCTACACCTTC.

The chain joins TRBV19 to TRBJ1-3; D gene uncertain. The V and J ends lost 2 bases and 0 bases respectively, with 5 bases between them. CDR1 and CDR2 from the germline V gene are LNHDA and SQIVND (reference sequence). The CDR3 is 14 residues long. CDR3 sequence: CASSIWNSGNTIYF. In DNA form, the CDR3 reads TGTGCCAGTAGTATATGGAACTCTGGAAACACCATATATTTT.

CDR3: CASSFAQGGYNSPLHF. The CDR3 DNA follows: TGCGCCAGCAGCTTCGCACAGGGAGGCTATAATTCACCCCTCCACTTT. This sequence joins TRBV5-1 and TRBJ1-6; a weak D match, TRBD1 (6 bases). The germline V gene has CDR1 SGHRS and CDR2 YFSETQ. The CDR3 extends over 16 amino acids. Trimming took off 2 bases at V and 3 bases at J, with 12 bases between the two ends.

This clone was detected only once. This chain uses TRBV2 with TRBJ2-3, with TRBD1 matching over 7 bases. CDR1 and CDR2 from the germline V gene are SNHLY and FYNNEI. Trimming at V came to 3 bases and at J to 5 bases, leaving 11 bases not matched to a gene. The CDR3 contains 16 residues. The CDR3 here is CASSEVFGQAGDTQYF. CDR3 sequence (DNA): TGTGCCAGCAGTGAGGTTTTCGGACAGGCTGGAGATACGCAGTATTTT.

The V gene is TRBV2, the J gene TRBJ2-1; 12 positions agree with TRBD2. Unmatched junction bases numbered 9, after V lost 6 bases and J lost 6 bases. The CDR3 is 16 amino acids. Germline V lookup: CDR1 SNHLY, CDR2 FYNNEI. The CDR3 DNA follows: TGTGCCAGCAGCCCCCGACTAGCGGGAGTTTCCAATGAGCAGTTCTTC. Translating it yields CASSPRLAGVSNEQFF. The whole variable domain, remainder taken from reference TRBV2 and TRBJ2-1, is EPEVTQTPSHQVTQMGQEVILRCVPISNHLYFYWYRQILGQKVEFLVSFYNNEISEKSEIFDDQFSVERPDGSNFTLKIRSTKLEDSAMYFCASSPRLAGVSNEQFFGPGTRLTVL.

V is TRBV6-1 and J is TRBJ1-4; D is possibly TRBD1 (5 bases). The CDR3 runs 15 residues. V was cut by 3 bases and J by 8 bases, with 16 bases left in between. CDR1 and CDR2 from the germline V gene are MNHNS and SASEGT. In nucleotides, the CDR3 is TGTGCCAGCAGTGATTGGACAACATCTTTAGAAAAACTGTTTTTT. It translates to CASSDWTTSLEKLFF.

The V gene is TRBV13, the J gene TRBJ1-5; D is unresolved. The CDR3 has 13 amino acids. The ends were cut back, 5 bases at V and 9 bases at J, with 14 bases in the middle. CDR1 and CDR2 (germline): PRHDT, FYEKMQ (reference sequence). This CDR3 reads CASSLGGWRPQHF. The DNA for the CDR3 is TGTGCCAGCAGCCTCGGAGGATGGAGGCCCCAGCATTTT. The full variable domain, with the rest looked up from reference TRBV13 and TRBJ1-5, is AAGVIQSPRHLIKEKRETATLKCYPIPRHDTVYWYQQGPGQDPQFLISFYEKMQSDKGSIPDRFSAQQFSDYHSELNMSSLELGDSALYFCASSLGGWRPQHFGDGTRLSIL.

The chain carries TRBV5-6 and TRBJ1-3; D remains ambiguous. V was clipped by 2 bases and J by 0 bases, with 9 bases between them. CDR1 SGHDT and CDR2 YYEEEE come from the germline V gene. The CDR3 is 15 amino acids. The chain's CDR3 is CASSFISSSGNTIYF. The CDR3 DNA reads as TGTGCCAGCAGCTTTATTTCGAGCTCTGGAAACACCATATATTTT.

CDR3 bases: TGTGCCAGCAGCTTTGGAGTTGTTGACACAGATACGCAGTATTTT. Amino acid sequence: CASSFGVVDTDTQYF. The genes are TRBV11-3 and TRBJ2-3; D is undetermined. Trimming cost V 3 bases and J 2 bases, with 12 bases left between them. CDR3 size: 15 residues. Per the germline V gene, CDR1 is SGHNT and CDR2 is YENEEA.

The V call is TRBV10-3, the J call TRBJ2-5; 9 bases fit TRBD1. Germline CDR1 is ENHRY and CDR2 is SYGVKD. The CDR3 contains 14 residues. With 11 bases clipped from V and 3 bases from J, the junction kept 10 bases outside the gene matches. As DNA, the CDR3 is TGTGCCGCATCGCCGGGGGACAGGGAAGAGACCCAGTACTTC. Its protein product is CAASPGDREETQYF.

This clone was recorded once. The chain carries TRBV11-2 and TRBJ2-7; TRBD1 might be the D (5 bases). The CDR3 is made up of 15 amino acids. With 3 bases removed from V and 4 bases from J, the gap between germline ends came to 16 bases. The germline V gene encodes CDR1 SGHAT and CDR2 FQNNGV. CDR3 bases: TGTGCCAGCAGCTTTAGTATAGGACAAGAATACGAGCAGTACTTC. This gives the protein CASSFSIGQEYEQYF.

V usage is TRBV7-9 and J usage is TRBJ2-3; weak D call: TRBD2 (6 bases). CDR3 size: 17 residues. Germline CDR1 and CDR2: SEHNR and FQNEAQ (reference sequence). V was trimmed by 5 bases and J by 1 base, leaving 19 bases between them. The chain's CDR3 is CASSLALRGIGTDTQYF. CDR3 sequence (DNA): TGTGCCAGCAGCCTGGCGTTGCGGGGTATTGGCACAGATACGCAGTATTTT.

The genes are TRBV2 and TRBJ2-1; 8 nucleotides line up with TRBD1. Germline V gene data show CDR1 as SNHLY and CDR2 as FYNNEI. V shed 10 bases, J shed 6 bases, and the junction held 8 bases outside the gene matches. This CDR3 comprises 13 residues. The CDR3 coding sequence is TGTGCCACCCTAAGTGGACAGGGCAATGAGCAGTTCTTC. Amino acid sequence: CATLSGQGNEQFF.

The V gene is TRBV9, the J gene TRBJ2-5; D perhaps matches TRBD1 (5 bases). Trimming removed 0 bases at V and 2 bases at J, with 8 bases between. This CDR3 is 14 amino acids long. Germline CDR1 SGDLS, CDR2 YYNGEE. The CDR3 DNA sequence: TGTGCCAGCAGCGTAGGGACACAACAAGAGACCCAGTACTTC. Its translation: CASSVGTQQETQYF.

This clone was counted a few times. The J gene is TRBJ1-3, the V gene TRBV3-1 (or the pseudogene TRBV3-2), with TRBD1 matching 7 bases. Looked up from germline, CDR1 is LGHDT and CDR2 is YNNKEL (reference sequence). This CDR3 is 13 amino acids long. Trimming removed 5 bases from V and 2 bases from J; junction bases left unmatched: 0. The CDR3, as DNA: TGTGCCAGCAGCGACAGGGCTGGAAACACCATATATTTT. This encodes CASSDRAGNTIYF.

J is TRBJ2-7 and V is TRBV28, with 11 nucleotides matching TRBD2. After removal of 10 bases from V and 2 bases from J, the junction contained 4 bases not matched to a gene. CDR3 length equals 13 residues. CDR1 and CDR2 from the germline V gene are MDHEN and SYDVKM. CDR3 DNA: TGTGCCATCGGGACTAGCGGTGCCTACGAGCAGTACTTC. It encodes CAIGTSGAYEQYF.

The CDR3 loop reads CASRPNSQGLSNYGYTF. As DNA, the CDR3 is TGCGCCAGCAGACCTAACTCACAGGGGCTATCCAACTATGGCTACACCTTC. This sequence joins TRBV5-1 and TRBJ1-2, with 7 bases identical to TRBD1. Germline trimming cut 5 bases from V and 2 bases from J; bases unmatched to any gene: 15. The V gene's germline CDR1 is SGHRS and CDR2 YFSETQ. The CDR3 is 17 amino acids. The variable domain in full, with the rest retrieved from reference TRBV5-1 and TRBJ1-2, is KAGVTQTPRYLIKTRGQQVTLSCSPISGHRSVSWYQQTPGQGLQFLFEYFSETQRNKGNFPGRFSGRQFSNSRSEMNVSTLELGDSALYLCASRPNSQGLSNYGYTFGSGTRLTVV.

This chain's CDR3 is CASSPPAPSYEQYF. The CDR3 coding sequence is TGTGCCAGCAGTCCCCCGGCCCCCTCCTACGAGCAGTACTTC. The chain uses TRBV6-5 and TRBJ2-7, with unresolved D. This CDR3 has 14 amino acids. CDR1 and CDR2 from the germline V gene are MNHEY and SVGAGI. V lost 5 bases and J lost 0, with 11 bases in between.

The chain uses TRBV28 and TRBJ2-2, with no clear D. V was pared by 5 bases and J by 6 bases, with 16 bases between. The CDR3 has 15 residues. In germline, CDR1 is MDHEN, CDR2 SYDVKM. The CDR3 sequence is CASSPPGALAGELFF. CDR3 coding DNA: TGTGCCAGCAGTCCGCCGGGCGCCTTAGCCGGGGAGCTGTTTTTT.

This clone was found a few times. V is TRBV29-1 and J is TRBJ2-1; TRBD2 might be the D (6 bases). Germline V gene sequence: CDR1 SQVTM, CDR2 ANQGSEA. V was trimmed by 3 bases and J by 5 bases, leaving 14 bases between them. The CDR3 is 14 residues long. The CDR3 protein is CSVDRTNTNNEQFF. The CDR3 DNA is TGCAGCGTTGATAGGACTAATACAAACAATGAGCAGTTCTTC.

The gene calls are TRBV7-6 and TRBJ2-1, with D perhaps assigned TRBD1 or TRBD2 (5 bases each). Germline V lookup: CDR1 SGHVS, CDR2 FNYEAQ. This CDR3 has 16 amino acids. Trimming shortened V by 5 bases and J by 0 bases, and 14 bases separated the two germline ends. The CDR3 reads CASSGGYSSSYNEQFF. CDR3 DNA sequence: TGTGCCAGCAGCGGGGGATACTCGAGCTCCTACAATGAGCAGTTCTTC.

The gene calls are TRBV18 and TRBJ2-1; D is uncertain. Germline lookup yields CDR1 KGHSH and CDR2 LQKENI. The CDR3 has 15 residues. V was cut by 5 bases and J by 5 bases, with 16 bases left in between. CDR3 nucleotide sequence: TGTGCCAGCTCAACCCTTGGACCCTGGGACAATGAGCAGTTCTTC. This sequence encodes CASSTLGPWDNEQFF.

The rearrangement joins TRBV5-1 to TRBJ2-3; 9 nucleotides align to TRBD2. The ends lost 0 bases at V and 6 bases at J; junction bases unmatched: 2. Germline V gene sequence: CDR1 SGHRS, CDR2 YFSETQ. This CDR3 region has 14 residues. The CDR3 DNA reads TGCGCCAGCAGCTTGGTAGCGGGAGAGGATACGCAGTATTTT. Residues: CASSLVAGEDTQYF.

The chain employs TRBV28 and TRBJ2-7; D is possibly TRBD1 (5 bases). The CDR3 is made up of 13 amino acids. V lost 1 base, J lost 5 bases, and 9 bases lay in between. Germline loops: CDR1 MDHEN, CDR2 SYDVKM. The CDR3 here is CASSLFAGHEQYF. The CDR3 DNA sequence: TGTGCCAGCAGTTTATTTGCAGGGCACGAGCAGTACTTC. Together with reference TRBV28 and TRBJ2-7, the CDR3 gives the full variable domain: DVKVTQSSRYLVKRTGEKVFLECVQDMDHENMFWYRQDPGLGLRLIYFSYDVKMKEKGDIPEGYSVSREKKERFSLILESASTNQTSMYLCASSLFAGHEQYFGPGTRLTVT.

This clone has just one count. The genes are TRBV28 and TRBJ1-4, with TRBD1 matching over 7 bases. Germline V gives CDR1 MDHEN, CDR2 SYDVKM. Germline trimming cut 6 bases from V and 0 bases from J; bases unmatched to any gene: 7. The CDR3 is 16 residues long. CDR3 sequence reads: CASSARDSATNEKLFF. The CDR3, as DNA: TGTGCCAGCAGCGCTCGGGACAGCGCAACTAATGAAAAACTGTTTTTT.

The genes are TRBV28 and TRBJ2-3; D unclear. Germline loops: CDR1 MDHEN, CDR2 SYDVKM. Trimming removed 7 bases from V and 5 bases from J, with 19 bases in between. CDR3 length equals 15 residues. CDR3 in DNA: TGTGCCAGCAATGAAGGTGGCGTTCCACAAGATACGCAGTATTTT. Translating gives CASNEGGVPQDTQYF.

This sequence joins TRBV18 and TRBJ1-2; 8 nucleotides agree with TRBD1. Per germline, CDR1 KGHSH and CDR2 LQKENI. The V gene end was trimmed by 7 bases and the J gene end by 4 bases; junction bases not matched to a gene: 8. CDR3 size: 14 residues. The CDR3 spells CASFAGGALYGYTF. The CDR3 nucleotides read TGTGCCAGCTTTGCAGGGGGCGCGCTCTATGGCTACACCTTC.

The chain carries TRBV5-1 and TRBJ2-7, with unresolved D. V lost 0 bases, J lost 6 bases, and 13 bases lay in between. The CDR3 consists of 14 residues. Germline V gives CDR1 SGHRS, CDR2 YFSETQ. The CDR3 DNA sequence: TGCGCCAGCAGCTTGGCCTCCGGGCCATCCGAGCAGTACTTC. Translated: CASSLASGPSEQYF.